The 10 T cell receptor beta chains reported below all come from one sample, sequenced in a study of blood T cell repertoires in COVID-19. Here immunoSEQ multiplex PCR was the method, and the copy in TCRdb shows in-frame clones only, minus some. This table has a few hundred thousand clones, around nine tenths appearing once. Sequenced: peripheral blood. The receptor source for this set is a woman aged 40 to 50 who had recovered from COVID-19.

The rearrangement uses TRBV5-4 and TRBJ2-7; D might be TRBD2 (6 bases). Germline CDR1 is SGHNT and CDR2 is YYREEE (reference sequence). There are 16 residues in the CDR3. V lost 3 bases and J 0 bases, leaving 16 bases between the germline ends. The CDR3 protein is CASSSGTSPSSYEQYF. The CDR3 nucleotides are TGTGCCAGCAGCTCTGGCACTAGCCCTAGCTCCTACGAGCAGTACTTC.

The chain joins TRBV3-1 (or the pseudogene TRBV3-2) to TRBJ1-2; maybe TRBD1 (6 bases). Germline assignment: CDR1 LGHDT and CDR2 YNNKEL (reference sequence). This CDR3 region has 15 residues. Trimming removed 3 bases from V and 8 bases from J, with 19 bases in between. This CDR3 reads CASSQSWGPARGYTF. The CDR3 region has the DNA TGTGCCAGCAGCCAGAGTTGGGGGCCCGCGCGAGGCTACACCTTC.

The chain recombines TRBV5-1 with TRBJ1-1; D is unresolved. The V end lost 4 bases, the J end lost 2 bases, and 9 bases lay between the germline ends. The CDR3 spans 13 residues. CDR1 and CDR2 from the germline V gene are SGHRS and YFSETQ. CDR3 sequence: CASSGGSNTEAFF. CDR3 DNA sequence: TGCGCCAGCAGCGGCGGGTCTAACACTGAAGCTTTCTTT.

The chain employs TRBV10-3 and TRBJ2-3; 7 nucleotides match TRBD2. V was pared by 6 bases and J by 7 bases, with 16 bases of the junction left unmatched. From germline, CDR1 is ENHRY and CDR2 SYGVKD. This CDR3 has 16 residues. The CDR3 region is CAIRPGLAEGGNTQYF. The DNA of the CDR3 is TGTGCCATCAGGCCTGGGCTAGCGGAGGGAGGGAATACGCAGTATTTT.

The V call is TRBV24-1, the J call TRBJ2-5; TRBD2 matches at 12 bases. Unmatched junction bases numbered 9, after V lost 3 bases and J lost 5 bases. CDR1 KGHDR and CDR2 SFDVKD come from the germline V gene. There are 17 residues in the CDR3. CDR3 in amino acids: CATSDPSTSGSLETQYF. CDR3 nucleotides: TGTGCCACCAGTGATCCTTCGACTAGCGGGAGTTTGGAGACCCAGTACTTC.

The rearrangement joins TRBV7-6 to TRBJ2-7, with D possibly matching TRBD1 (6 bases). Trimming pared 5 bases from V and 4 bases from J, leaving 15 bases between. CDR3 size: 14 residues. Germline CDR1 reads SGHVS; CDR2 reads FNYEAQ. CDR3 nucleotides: TGTGCCAGCAGCCCCGAGAACAGGGATTACGAGCAGTACTTC. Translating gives CASSPENRDYEQYF.

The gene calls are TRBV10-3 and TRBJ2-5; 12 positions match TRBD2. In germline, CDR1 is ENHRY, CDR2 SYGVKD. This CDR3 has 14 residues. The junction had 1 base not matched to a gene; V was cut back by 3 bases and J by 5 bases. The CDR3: CAISELAGGETQYF. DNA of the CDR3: TGTGCCATCAGTGAACTAGCGGGAGGCGAGACCCAGTACTTC.

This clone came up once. The CDR3 DNA reads as TGTGCCAGTAGTCCAGGACAGGGGCTATCTTACGAGCAGTACTTC. Amino acids: CASSPGQGLSYEQYF. This chain links TRBV19 with TRBJ2-7, with 9 bases aligning to TRBD1. CDR1 is LNHDA, CDR2 SQIVND, per germline (reference sequence). The CDR3 is 15 residues long. The V and J ends lost 5 bases and 4 bases, in that order; junction bases with no gene match: 9.

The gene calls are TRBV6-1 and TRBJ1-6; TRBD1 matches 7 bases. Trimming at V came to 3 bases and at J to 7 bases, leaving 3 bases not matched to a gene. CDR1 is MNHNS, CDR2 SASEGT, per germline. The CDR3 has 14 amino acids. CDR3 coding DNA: TGTGCCAGCAGTGACGAGGGGGCCAATTCACCCCTCCACTTT. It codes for CASSDEGANSPLHF.

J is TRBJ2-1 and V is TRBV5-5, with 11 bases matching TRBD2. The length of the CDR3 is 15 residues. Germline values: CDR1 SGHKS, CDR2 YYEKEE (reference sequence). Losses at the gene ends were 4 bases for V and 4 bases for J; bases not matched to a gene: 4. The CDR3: CASSPGLAEYNEQFF. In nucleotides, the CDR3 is TGTGCCAGCAGCCCGGGACTAGCGGAGTACAATGAGCAGTTCTTC.